Ten or more counts support the clone carrying this T cell receptor beta chain. The sample's time point: patch test 1, 2 weeks after DPC sensitization. Documented treatment: therapeutic diphenylcyclopropenone sensitization with weekly scalp DPC. These data originate in a study of human T cells and chemical hapten exposure. The CDR3 runs 15 residues. Trimming pared 7 bases from V and 6 bases from J, leaving 21 bases between. Germline V CDR1 and CDR2: SNHLY, FYNNEI. Individual cDNA molecules received unique molecular identifiers in the library. Original handling: Samples contained a median of roughly 100,000 TCRs, with a range of roughly 20,000 to 690,600. Each CDR3 protein is one row after TCRdb ran MiXCR on the RACE reads. The V and J calls were not made by the authors but by TCRdb's processing. Here the sample spans 100,000 or so distinct CDR3 sequences, about 10% being singletons.

The chain employs TRBV2 and TRBJ1-2; possibly TRBD1 for D (6 bases). This clonotype was obtained from a man between 35 and 55 years old with alopecia areata. Some clones in this sample may be carry-over from other donors' samples. Source: whole blood, taken in connection with sensitization to the hapten diphenylcyclopropenone (DPC). The CDR3 DNA is TGTGCCAGCACCCTGAATTTGGGGGCGTTGGATGGCTACACCTTC. Translation gives CASTLNLGALDGYTF. The whole variable domain, filled in from reference TRBV2 and TRBJ1-2, reads EPEVTQTPSHQVTQMGQEVILRCVPISNHLYFYWYRQILGQKVEFLVSFYNNEISEKSEIFDDQFSVERPDGSNFTLKIRSTKLEDSAMYFCASTLNLGALDGYTFGSGTRLTVV.